This T cell receptor (beta chain) was recorded in a study of OX40 agonist ivuxolimab in advanced cancers. For the study at large: The study treated patients with ivuxolimab, an agonistic anti-OX40 (CD134) antibody. Study results and limitations: Specificity for antigen went undetermined in the expanded peripheral T cells.

With respect to this clone: Its target is not known.

Looked up from germline, CDR1 is SEHNR and CDR2 is FQNEAQ (reference sequence). V lost 3 bases to trimming and J lost 2 bases; unmatched junction nucleotides: 3. The CDR3 contains 15 residues. The assay was immunoSEQ multiplex PCR, and TCRdb's table has in-frame clones only and misses some. The sample has 70,000 or so clones; 92% are singletons. The material was CD4+ or CD8+ T cells sorted from blood, obtained in a trial of the OX40 agonist ivuxolimab. The receptor was derived from an adult with an advanced solid tumor such as melanoma, head and neck, liver or kidney cancer. The genes are TRBV7-9 and TRBJ2-4; 8 bases line up with TRBD1. The CDR3 DNA reads TGTGCCAGCAGCTTCCAGGGGGCGTCCAAAAACATTCAGTACTTC. Its protein product is CASSFQGASKNIQYF.